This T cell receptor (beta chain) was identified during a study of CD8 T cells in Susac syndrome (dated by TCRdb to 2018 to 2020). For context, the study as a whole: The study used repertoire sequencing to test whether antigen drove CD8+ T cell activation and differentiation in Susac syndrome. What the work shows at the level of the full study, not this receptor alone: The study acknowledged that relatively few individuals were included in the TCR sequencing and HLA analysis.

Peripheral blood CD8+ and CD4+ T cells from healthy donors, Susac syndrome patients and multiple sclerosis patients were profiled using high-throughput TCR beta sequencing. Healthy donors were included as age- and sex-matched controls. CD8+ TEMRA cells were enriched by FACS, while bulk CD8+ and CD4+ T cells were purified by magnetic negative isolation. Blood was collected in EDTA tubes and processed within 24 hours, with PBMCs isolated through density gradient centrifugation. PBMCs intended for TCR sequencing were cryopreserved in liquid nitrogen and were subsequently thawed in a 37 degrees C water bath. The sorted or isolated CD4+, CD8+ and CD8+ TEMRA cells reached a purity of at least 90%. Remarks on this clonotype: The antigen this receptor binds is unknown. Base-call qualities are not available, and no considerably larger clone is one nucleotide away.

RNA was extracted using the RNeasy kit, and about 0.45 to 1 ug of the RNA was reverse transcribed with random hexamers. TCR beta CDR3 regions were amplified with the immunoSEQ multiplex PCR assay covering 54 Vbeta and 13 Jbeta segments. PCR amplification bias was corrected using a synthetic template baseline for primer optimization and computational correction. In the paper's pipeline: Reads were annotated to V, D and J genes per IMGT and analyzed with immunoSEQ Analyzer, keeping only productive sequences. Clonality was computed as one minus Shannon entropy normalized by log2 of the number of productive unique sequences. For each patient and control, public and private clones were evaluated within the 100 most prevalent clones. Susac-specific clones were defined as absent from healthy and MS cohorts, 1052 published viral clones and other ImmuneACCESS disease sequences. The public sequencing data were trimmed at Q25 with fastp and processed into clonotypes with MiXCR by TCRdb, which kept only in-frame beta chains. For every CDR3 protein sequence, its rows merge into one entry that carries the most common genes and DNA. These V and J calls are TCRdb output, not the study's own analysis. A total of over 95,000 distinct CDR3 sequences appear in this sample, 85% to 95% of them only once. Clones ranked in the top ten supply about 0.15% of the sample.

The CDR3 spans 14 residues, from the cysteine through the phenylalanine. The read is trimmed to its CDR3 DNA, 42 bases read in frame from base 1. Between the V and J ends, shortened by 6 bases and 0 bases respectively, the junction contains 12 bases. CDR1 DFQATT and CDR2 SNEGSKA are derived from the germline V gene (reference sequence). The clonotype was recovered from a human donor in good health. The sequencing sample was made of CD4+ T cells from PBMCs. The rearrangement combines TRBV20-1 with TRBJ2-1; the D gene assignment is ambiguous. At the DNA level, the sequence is TGCAGTGCGTTAAGCAGATCCTCCTACAATGAGCAGTTCTTC. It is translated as CSALSRSSYNEQFF.